The 32 T cell receptor beta chains given below trace back to one sample, sequenced in a study of T cell repertoires in cytomegalovirus infection. TCRdb called the reads again in MiXCR, with one record for every CDR3 protein. Of some 560,000 distinct CDR3 sequences in the sample, about 40% were seen once. Their antigens are not known. Source: cultured PBMCs, taken from culture after CMV antigen stimulation. These TCRs come from a human donor in good health (CMV status not recorded). Some clones in this sample may be carry-over from other donors' samples.

This clonotype was counted only a few times. The chain has TRBV7-8 and TRBJ2-5, with TRBD1 matching over 7 bases. In germline, CDR1 is SGHVS, CDR2 FQNEAQ. V shed 5 bases and J 1 base; nucleotides not matched to a gene: 4. The CDR3 spans 14 residues. CDR3 DNA: TGTGCCAGCAGCCCACAGGGGCCCCAAGAGACCCAGTACTTC. This translates into CASSPQGPQETQYF. The full variable domain, rest sourced from reference TRBV7-8 and TRBJ2-5, is GAGVSQSPRYKVAKRGQDVALRCDPISGHVSLFWYQQALGQGPEFLTYFQNEAQLDKSGLPSDRFFAERPEGSVSTLKIQRTQQEDSAVYLCASSPQGPQETQYFGPGTRLLVL.

This clonotype was seen a handful of times. The V call is TRBV19, the J call TRBJ2-1, with 11 bases identical to TRBD2. Trimming took 5 bases from V and 10 from J; bases not matched to a gene: 13. CDR1 is LNHDA, CDR2 SQIVND, per germline (reference sequence). The CDR3 spans 16 residues. The CDR3 sequence is CASSSRTSGRSGEQFF. CDR3 coding DNA: TGTGCCAGTAGTTCTAGGACTAGCGGGCGCTCGGGAGAGCAGTTCTTC.

This clonotype appeared many times. This rearrangement joins TRBV7-2 to TRBJ2-1; D remains ambiguous. Trimming left V 3 bases short and J 4 bases short, with 7 bases between. The germline V gene encodes CDR1 SGHTA and CDR2 FQGNSA. The CDR3 sequence is 13 residues long. CDR3 bases: TGTGCCAGCAGCTTCGGACGTTACAATGAGCAGTTCTTC. It encodes CASSFGRYNEQFF. The full variable domain, its missing parts supplied by reference TRBV7-2 and TRBJ2-1, is GAGVSQSPSNKVTEKGKDVELRCDPISGHTALYWYRQSLGQGLEFLIYFQGNSAPDKSGLPSDRFSAERTGGSVSTLTIQRTQQEDSAVYLCASSFGRYNEQFFGPGTRLTVL.

In this sample, this clonotype turned up a few times. The CDR3 is CASSPRPLAGGTDTQYF. DNA of the CDR3: TGTGCCAGCAGCCCCCGGCCCCTAGCGGGGGGCACAGATACGCAGTATTTT. V usage is TRBV7-6 and J usage is TRBJ2-3; 10 bases line up with TRBD2. Germline CDR1 SGHVS, CDR2 FNYEAQ. J was trimmed by 1 base and V by 5 bases; bases with no gene match: 9. This CDR3 has 17 residues.

This clonotype came up a few times. The chain has TRBV6-6 and TRBJ1-2; no clear D. This CDR3 is 15 amino acids long. V shed 7 bases and J shed 1 base, with 16 bases lying between them. Germline V gene sequence: CDR1 MNHNY, CDR2 SVGAGI (reference sequence). The CDR3, as DNA: TGTGCCAGCACTCGCCCCCGCACGTTTAACTATGGCTACACCTTC. This codes for CASTRPRTFNYGYTF.

The chain links TRBV19 to TRBJ1-5; tentatively, D is TRBD1 (6 bases). The length of the CDR3 is 14 residues. Per the germline V gene, CDR1 is LNHDA and CDR2 is SQIVND (reference sequence). The germline V and J ends were trimmed by 9 bases and 1 base, with 13 bases remaining between them. The CDR3 nucleotides are TGTGCCAGCAAACTCGGACAGAGCAATCAGCCCCAGCATTTT. This sequence encodes CASKLGQSNQPQHF. Based on the CDR3 plus reference TRBV19 and TRBJ1-5, the full variable domain is DGGITQSPKYLFRKEGQNVTLSCEQNLNHDAMYWYRQDPGQGLRLIYYSQIVNDFQKGDIAEGYSVSREKKESFPLTVTSAQKNPTAFYLCASKLGQSNQPQHFGDGTRLSIL.

The chain combines TRBV20-1 with TRBJ2-1; maybe TRBD1 (6 bases). The CDR3 has 12 residues. Germline values: CDR1 DFQATT, CDR2 SNEGSKA (reference sequence). The V gene lost 5 bases and the J gene lost 8 bases, with 13 bases spanning the gap. The CDR3 nucleotides read TGCAGTGCTCAAACAGGGTTCGATGAGCAGTTCTTC. This sequence encodes CSAQTGFDEQFF.

The V gene is TRBV2, the J gene TRBJ1-5; D gene ambiguous. CDR1 SNHLY and CDR2 FYNNEI come from the germline V gene. The CDR3 has 15 residues. V dropped 0 bases and J dropped 2 bases, with 8 bases sitting between them. As DNA, the CDR3 is TGTGCCAGCAGTGAAGCCACGGAGCGCAATCAGCCCCAGCATTTT. Its protein product is CASSEATERNQPQHF. The variable domain in full, completed from reference TRBV2 and TRBJ1-5, reads EPEVTQTPSHQVTQMGQEVILRCVPISNHLYFYWYRQILGQKVEFLVSFYNNEISEKSEIFDDQFSVERPDGSNFTLKIRSTKLEDSAMYFCASSEATERNQPQHFGDGTRLSIL.

The gene calls are TRBV7-2 and TRBJ2-5; 10 positions match TRBD2. The trim removed 4 bases at V and 5 bases at J, leaving 7 bases unmatched. This CDR3 has 15 residues. Germline V lookup: CDR1 SGHTA, CDR2 FQGNSA. The CDR3 is CASSYQRGGGETQYF. For the CDR3, the DNA is TGTGCCAGCAGCTATCAGCGGGGGGGCGGGGAGACCCAGTACTTC.

This clonotype was detected a few times. The chain uses TRBV7-4 and TRBJ2-5; 9 bases line up with TRBD2. The V segment lost 5 bases and the J segment 7 bases; nucleotides outside the gene matches: 14. CDR3 length equals 16 residues. Germline CDR1 SGHVT, CDR2 SQSDAQ. The CDR3 spells CASSKKGLALGGTQYF. Here the CDR3 DNA reads TGTGCCAGCAGCAAGAAGGGACTAGCTCTAGGCGGGACCCAGTACTTC. The variable domain in full, completed from reference TRBV7-4 and TRBJ2-5, reads GAGVSQSPRYKVAKRGRDVALRCDSISGHVTLYWYRQTLGQGSEVLTYSQSDAQRDKSGRPSGRFSAERPERSVSTLKIQRTEQGDSAVYLCASSKKGLALGGTQYFGPGTRLLVL.

This clonotype was detected a few times. J is TRBJ1-1 and V is TRBV2; D gene unclear. V lost 6 bases and J 5 bases, leaving 13 bases between the germline ends. This CDR3 contains 13 residues. CDR1 is SNHLY, CDR2 FYNNEI, per germline. CDR3: CASSSQSGTEAFF. The CDR3 DNA follows: TGTGCCAGCAGCAGTCAATCCGGGACTGAAGCTTTCTTT. The whole variable domain, filled in from reference TRBV2 and TRBJ1-1, reads EPEVTQTPSHQVTQMGQEVILRCVPISNHLYFYWYRQILGQKVEFLVSFYNNEISEKSEIFDDQFSVERPDGSNFTLKIRSTKLEDSAMYFCASSSQSGTEAFFGQGTRLTVV.

V gene TRBV20-1 combines with J gene TRBJ2-1; 9 bases align to TRBD1. The junction had 10 bases not matched to a gene; V was cut back by 0 bases and J by 7 bases. The CDR3 totals 16 residues. CDR1 is DFQATT and CDR2 is SNEGSKA in the germline V gene (reference sequence). The CDR3 DNA sequence: TGCAGTGCTAGAGAGCCGGGACAGGGTATGAGTAATGAGCAGTTCTTC. Translation: CSAREPGQGMSNEQFF.

This clonotype was detected a few times. This sequence joins TRBV11-2 and TRBJ2-7, with D unresolved. Deletions cut 3 bases from V and 2 bases from J, with 11 bases between. This CDR3 spans 14 amino acids. Germline V CDR1 and CDR2: SGHAT, FQNNGV. The DNA of the CDR3 is TGTGCCAGCAGCTTTGCCCCGTCCCCCTACGAGCAGTACTTC. Translation gives CASSFAPSPYEQYF.

The rearrangement joins TRBV5-6 to TRBJ2-1; TRBD1 matches at 7 bases. The CDR3 spans 13 residues. From germline, CDR1 is SGHDT and CDR2 YYEEEE. V trimming: 5 bases; J trimming: 4 bases; junction bases outside the gene matches: 3. CDR3 amino acids: CASRLTGYNEQFF. The CDR3 DNA follows: TGTGCCAGCAGGTTGACAGGGTACAATGAGCAGTTCTTC.

The chain recombines TRBV19 with TRBJ1-5, with D maybe TRBD1 (6 bases). CDR3 size: 15 residues. The germline gives CDR1 LNHDA, CDR2 SQIVND (reference sequence). Deletions cut 7 bases from V and 0 bases from J, with 13 bases between. The CDR3: CASTPQGISNQPQHF. In DNA form, the CDR3 reads TGTGCCAGTACCCCGCAGGGGATTAGCAATCAGCCCCAGCATTTT.

The genes are TRBV6-1 and TRBJ1-4; TRBD1 is a possible D gene (5 bases). Trimming took 2 bases from V and 4 from J, leaving 17 bases between them. Germline CDR1 reads MNHNS; CDR2 reads SASEGT. The CDR3 covers 17 residues. For the CDR3, the DNA is TGTGCCAGCAGTGAAAGGGTGGGTCGAGACAGTAATGAAAAACTGTTTTTT. This translates into CASSERVGRDSNEKLFF.

In this sample, this clonotype turned up a few times. The rearrangement joins TRBV12-3 or TRBV12-4 to TRBJ2-7; D possibly corresponds to TRBD1 (6 bases). The CDR3 runs to 13 residues. The germline V and J ends were trimmed by 5 bases and 4 bases, with 12 bases remaining between them. CDR3 sequence reads: CASSPTGLYEQYF. DNA of the CDR3: TGTGCCAGCAGTCCCACAGGGTTGTACGAGCAGTACTTC.

This clonotype has at least ten counts. The J gene is TRBJ1-4, the V gene TRBV7-9; 9 bases align to TRBD1. V was pared by 2 bases and J by 11 bases, with 6 bases of the junction left unmatched. The CDR3 extends over 14 amino acids. Germline V gene lookup returns CDR1 SEHNR and CDR2 FQNEAQ (reference sequence). The CDR3 here is CASSLRGTGTKLFF. The CDR3 region has the DNA TGTGCCAGCAGCTTAAGAGGGACAGGGACTAAACTGTTTTTT.

The chain recombines TRBV27 with TRBJ2-7; weak D call: TRBD2 (5 bases). Germline V gives CDR1 MNHEY, CDR2 SMNVEV (reference sequence). The CDR3 is made up of 14 amino acids. V lost 5 bases and J 2 bases, leaving 13 bases between the germline ends. For the CDR3, the DNA is TGTGCCAGCAGTCCCTCCATCGGGACCTACGAGCAGTACTTC. Translated, it gives CASSPSIGTYEQYF.

This clonotype was detected only a few times. The rearrangement links TRBV19 to TRBJ2-3; TRBD1 is a possible D gene (6 bases). V was trimmed by 5 bases and J by 8 bases, leaving 20 bases between them. Germline CDR1 and CDR2: LNHDA and SQIVND (reference sequence). The CDR3 length is 15 residues. The CDR3 coding sequence is TGTGCCAGTAGTGCACAGGGCCCCTTCAAGGCTACGCAGTATTTT. Residues: CASSAQGPFKATQYF.

This clonotype appeared a few times. This sequence joins TRBV7-2 and TRBJ2-1; perhaps TRBD2 as D (8 bases). Deletions cut 5 bases from V and 6 bases from J, with 26 bases between. The CDR3 is 18 amino acids. The germline CDR1 and CDR2 sequences are SGHTA and FQGNSA. The CDR3 spells CASSPGGSGSYSVNEQFF. CDR3 in DNA: TGTGCCAGCAGCCCAGGGGGGAGCGGGAGTTATTCCGTCAATGAGCAGTTCTTC. Combining the CDR3 with reference TRBV7-2 and TRBJ2-1 gives the whole variable domain GAGVSQSPSNKVTEKGKDVELRCDPISGHTALYWYRQSLGQGLEFLIYFQGNSAPDKSGLPSDRFSAERTGGSVSTLTIQRTQQEDSAVYLCASSPGGSGSYSVNEQFFGPGTRLTVL.

The rearrangement joins TRBV6-2 or TRBV6-3 to TRBJ2-1, with D uncertain. CDR1 is MNHEY and CDR2 is SVGEGT in the germline V gene. The CDR3 runs 12 residues. Between the trimmed V and J ends, which lost 6 bases and 7 bases, there was a span of 10 bases. For the CDR3, the DNA is TGTGCCAGCAGCGGAAGGTGGAATGAGCAGTTCTTC. Translated: CASSGRWNEQFF.

The chain is built from TRBV7-2 and TRBJ2-5; tentative D call: TRBD1 (5 bases). V was shortened by 5 bases and J by 2 bases, with 12 bases between the two germline ends. There are 14 residues in the CDR3. Germline loops: CDR1 SGHTA, CDR2 FQGNSA. This CDR3 reads CASSRGRAQETQYF. In DNA form, the CDR3 reads TGTGCCAGCAGCCGCGGCAGGGCGCAAGAGACCCAGTACTTC.

This clonotype was recorded a few times. V usage is TRBV12-3 or TRBV12-4 and J usage is TRBJ1-2; D gene ambiguous. The CDR3 has 13 residues. Trimming stripped 0 bases from V and 3 bases from J, with 5 bases between. This CDR3 reads CASSLARHYGYTF. CDR3 nucleotides: TGTGCCAGCAGTTTAGCCAGGCACTATGGCTACACCTTC.

The chain employs TRBV11-2 and TRBJ2-7; TRBD1 is a possible D gene (6 bases). Trimming removed 5 bases from V and 2 bases from J, with 19 bases in between. Germline V CDR1 and CDR2: SGHAT, FQNNGV. The CDR3 contains 16 residues. CDR3 amino acids: CASSPSWGTGPYEQYF. The CDR3 bases are TGTGCCAGCAGCCCATCCTGGGGCACAGGGCCCTACGAGCAGTACTTC.

This sequence joins TRBV12-3 or TRBV12-4 and TRBJ1-5; D is perhaps TRBD1 (6 bases). V was clipped by 3 bases and J by 3 bases, with 12 bases between them. CDR3 length: 15 residues. The CDR3 coding sequence is TGTGCCAGCAGTTTTTCCAGGGGCGACAATCAGCCCCAGCATTTT. It codes for CASSFSRGDNQPQHF.

V gene TRBV4-3 combines with J gene TRBJ2-1; TRBD2 matches 8 bases. With V trimmed by 0 bases and J by 12 bases, 7 bases remained unmatched. This CDR3 is built from 14 residues. Germline V lookup: CDR1 LGHNA, CDR2 YSLEER. The chain's CDR3 is CASSQDLPGGWQFF. In DNA form, the CDR3 reads TGCGCCAGCAGCCAAGATTTGCCGGGAGGGTGGCAGTTCTTC.

The chain has TRBV14 and TRBJ1-5, with TRBD1 as a possible D gene (5 bases). The CDR3 covers 13 residues. Trimming removed 0 bases from V and 9 bases from J, with 9 bases in between. From germline, CDR1 is SGHDN and CDR2 FVKESK. CDR3: CASSQEIGGPQHF. In DNA form, the CDR3 reads TGTGCCAGCAGCCAAGAAATCGGGGGGCCCCAGCATTTT.

V usage is TRBV6-1 and J usage is TRBJ1-1, with D unresolved. Germline V gives CDR1 MNHNS, CDR2 SASEGT. This CDR3 comprises 12 residues. V shed 3 bases and J shed 1 base, with 3 bases lying between them. In DNA, the CDR3 is TGTGCCAGCAGTGACGAGAACACTGAAGCTTTCTTT. It encodes CASSDENTEAFF.

The genes are TRBV12-3 or TRBV12-4 and TRBJ2-5, with TRBD2 matching over 9 bases. The trim removed 6 bases at V and 5 bases at J, leaving 7 bases unmatched. There are 14 residues in the CDR3. CDR3 DNA: TGTGCCAGCAGCCCAGCGGGGGGCCTCGAGACCCAGTACTTC. Protein sequence: CASSPAGGLETQYF.

The J gene is TRBJ2-3, the V gene TRBV20-1; TRBD2 matches at 10 bases. From germline, CDR1 is DFQATT and CDR2 SNEGSKA (reference sequence). J was trimmed by 3 bases and V by 1 base; bases with no gene match: 4. This CDR3 region has 15 residues. As DNA, the CDR3 is TGCAGTGCTAGAGGATTACTAGCGGGAACAGATACGCAGTATTTT. The encoded protein is CSARGLLAGTDTQYF.

The genes are TRBV11-2 and TRBJ2-1; D could derive from TRBD1 or TRBD2 (5 bases each). This CDR3 spans 14 amino acids. The V end was cut by 2 bases, the J end by 6 bases, with 11 bases between. Per the germline V gene, CDR1 is SGHAT and CDR2 is FQNNGV. The CDR3 nucleotides are TGTGCCAGCAGCTTATCATCGGGACGCAATGAGCAGTTCTTC. It translates to CASSLSSGRNEQFF.